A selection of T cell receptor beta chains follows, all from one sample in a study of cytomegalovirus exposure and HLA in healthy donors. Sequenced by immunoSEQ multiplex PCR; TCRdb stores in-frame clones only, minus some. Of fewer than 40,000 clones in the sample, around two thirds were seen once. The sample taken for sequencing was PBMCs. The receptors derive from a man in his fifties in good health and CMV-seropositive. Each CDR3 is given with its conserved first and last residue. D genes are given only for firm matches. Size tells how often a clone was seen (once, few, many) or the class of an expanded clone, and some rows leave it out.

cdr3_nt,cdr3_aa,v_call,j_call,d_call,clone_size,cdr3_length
TGTGCCAGCAGCTTTAAGCGGGGCCTCACAGATACGCAGTATTTT,CASSFKRGLTDTQYF,TRBV7-9,TRBJ2-3,TRBD2,.,15
TGTGCCAGCAGCTTAGCGACAGTCCTCACATCGCCCCTCCACTTT,CASSLATVLTSPLHF,TRBV7-2,TRBJ1-6,.,.,15
TGTGCCAGCAGCTTAGAGACTCCCTACGAGCAGTACTTC,CASSLETPYEQYF,TRBV7-9,TRBJ2-7,.,.,13
TGCAGCGTTGAAGTGTGGAATAGCGGGAGTGAGCAGTTCTTC,CSVEVWNSGSEQFF,TRBV29-1,TRBJ2-1,TRBD2,.,14
TGTGCCAGCGGGAGACAGGGCCGGACTGAAGCTTTCTTT,CASGRQGRTEAFF,TRBV5-8,TRBJ1-1,TRBD1,.,13
TGCGCCAGCAGTACCGGGACTAGCGGAGAGACCCAGTACTTC,CASSTGTSGETQYF,TRBV10-2,TRBJ2-5,TRBD2,medium-sized,14
TGTGCCAGCAGTCGGGCGGGCACTGAAGCTTTCTTT,CASSRAGTEAFF,TRBV27,TRBJ1-1,.,.,12
TGTGCCAGCAGTTCCGGGCAGGGGGCGACCGGGGAGCTGTTTTTT,CASSSGQGATGELFF,TRBV28,TRBJ2-2,TRBD1,.,15
TGTGCCAGCAGCTCGTATGACATCTATAATTCACCCCTCCACTTT,CASSSYDIYNSPLHF,TRBV5-6,TRBJ1-6,.,few,15
TGTGCCAGCAGCTTAGCGCAGACGCGGGAGCAGTTCTTC,CASSLAQTREQFF,TRBV7-2,TRBJ2-1,.,.,13
TGTGCCTGCCAATTGAACACTGAAGCTTTCTTT,CACQLNTEAFF,TRBV30,TRBJ1-1,.,.,11
TGTGCCAGCAGTGGGGCGGGTTCACCCCTCCACTTT,CASSGAGSPLHF,TRBV2,TRBJ1-6,.,.,12
TGTGCCTGGAGTGTACTCCCTCCAGGGGGCGTAAGCAATCAGCCCCAGCATTTT,CAWSVLPPGGVSNQPQHF,TRBV30,TRBJ1-5,TRBD1,.,18
TGCAGCGCACAGAAAGGACAGGGCTCTCGGTGGCAGTACTTC,CSAQKGQGSRWQYF,TRBV29-1,TRBJ2-7,TRBD1,.,14
TGTGCCACCAGCTATCTACAGGGGTACGAGCAGTACTTC,CATSYLQGYEQYF,TRBV15,TRBJ2-7,TRBD1,.,13
TGTGCCAGCAGCTTGGGAAGCGGGGGGGCCCTAGATGAGCAGTTCTTC,CASSLGSGGALDEQFF,TRBV5-4,TRBJ2-1,TRBD2,few,16
TGTGCCAGCAGCACAGGGTACTCCTACAATGAGCAGTTCTTC,CASSTGYSYNEQFF,TRBV2,TRBJ2-1,.,.,14
TGTGCCAGCAGGAGGGACTTATCCAGTGAGCAGTTCTTC,CASRRDLSSEQFF,TRBV6-1,TRBJ2-1,.,.,13
TGTGCCAGCAGCCAAGACTTGGGGAGCGACACAGATACGCAGTATTTT,CASSQDLGSDTDTQYF,TRBV14,TRBJ2-3,.,.,16
TGTGCCAGTGGCGTCCCGGCAGGGGGGCCTGAAGCTTTCTTT,CASGVPAGGPEAFF,TRBV19,TRBJ1-1,TRBD1,once,14
TGTGCCTGGAGTGTCCCGGACAGGGGGGATTATAGCAATCAGCCCCAGCATTTT,CAWSVPDRGDYSNQPQHF,TRBV30,TRBJ1-5,TRBD1,.,18
TGTGCAAGTCGCCCCAGGACGGCCGGGAAAGGAGATGGCTACACCTTC,CASRPRTAGKGDGYTF,TRBV12-2,TRBJ1-2,.,few,16
TGTGCCAGCAGCCCCGGCGGGAGGTCCTACGAGCAGTACTTC,CASSPGGRSYEQYF,TRBV5-8,TRBJ2-7,TRBD2,once,14
TGTGCCAGCAGCGTATCAGGGGGCGGCTACACCTTC,CASSVSGGGYTF,TRBV9,TRBJ1-2,TRBD1,.,12
TGTGCCAGCAGTTCCGGTAATGGCAATCAGCCCCAGCATTTT,CASSSGNGNQPQHF,TRBV6-5,TRBJ1-5,.,.,14
TGTGCCATCCCGGACCAGGGGAACACCGGGGAGCTGTTTTTT,CAIPDQGNTGELFF,TRBV6-6,TRBJ2-2,.,.,14
TGTACCAGCAGTGACTCTGGAGAGAACACTGAAGCTTTCTTT,CTSSDSGENTEAFF,TRBV6-4,TRBJ1-1,.,.,14
TGCGCCAGCAGCTTGGATACAGGGGGGCAGCCCCAGCATTTT,CASSLDTGGQPQHF,TRBV5-1,TRBJ1-5,TRBD1,once,14
TGTGCCAGCAGTCAGGGACAAGATACGCAGTATTTT,CASSQGQDTQYF,TRBV2,TRBJ2-3,.,.,12
TGTGCCAGCAGTTACTCGCCCGGGGAAAACACCGGGGAGCTGTTTTTT,CASSYSPGENTGELFF,TRBV6-5,TRBJ2-2,.,.,16
TGTGCCAGTAGTATTCCGGGGACAGATACGCAGTATTTT,CASSIPGTDTQYF,TRBV19,TRBJ2-3,.,.,13
TGCGCCAGCAGTGATTTAGCGGGAGAAGAGACCCAGTACTTC,CASSDLAGEETQYF,TRBV10-1,TRBJ2-5,TRBD2,.,14
TGCGCCAGCAGCTTGTTTACAGGTCAAGAGACCCAGTACTTC,CASSLFTGQETQYF,TRBV5-1,TRBJ2-5,.,few,14
TGCGCCAGCAGCCAAGAGTCAGGTTCACCCCTCCACTTT,CASSQESGSPLHF,TRBV4-1,TRBJ1-6,.,.,13
TGTGCCAGCAGCTATCGAGTAGGGGCCCAAGAGACCCAGTACTTC,CASSYRVGAQETQYF,TRBV5-4,TRBJ2-5,.,few,15
TGTGCCAGCAGCTTTCGGCTAGCGGCAACAGATACGCAGTATTTT,CASSFRLAATDTQYF,TRBV5-4,TRBJ2-3,TRBD2,.,15
TGTGCCAGCAGCTTCTCTAGCGGGGACCGCAATGAGCAGTTCTTC,CASSFSSGDRNEQFF,TRBV7-2,TRBJ2-1,TRBD2,.,15